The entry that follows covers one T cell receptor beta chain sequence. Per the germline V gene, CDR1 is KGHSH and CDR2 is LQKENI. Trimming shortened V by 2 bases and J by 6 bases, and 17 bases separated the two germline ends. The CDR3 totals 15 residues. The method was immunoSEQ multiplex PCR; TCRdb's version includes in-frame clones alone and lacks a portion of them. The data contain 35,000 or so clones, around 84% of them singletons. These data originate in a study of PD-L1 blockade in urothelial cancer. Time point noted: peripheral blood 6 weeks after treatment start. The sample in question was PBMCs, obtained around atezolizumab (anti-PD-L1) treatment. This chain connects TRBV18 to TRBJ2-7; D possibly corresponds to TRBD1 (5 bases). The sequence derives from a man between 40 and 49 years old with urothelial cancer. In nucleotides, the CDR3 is TGTGCCAGCTCACCAGACCCCCAGGGTATGGTCGAGCAGTACTTC. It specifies CASSPDPQGMVEQYF.